These T cell receptor beta chains were read from a single sample in a study of blood T cell repertoires in COVID-19. TCRdb keeps only in-frame clones here, not all; method: immunoSEQ multiplex PCR. Here the sample spans around 100,000 clones, under 80% being singletons. Sequenced sample: peripheral blood. The receptors stem from a man aged 70 or older with COVID-19, enrolled during active disease. Both conserved end residues are part of each CDR3. The D gene is left open where the match is weak. Only some rows state a clone size, as once, few, many or a class for expanded clones.

-,TRBJ2-1,TRBV5-1,-,15,CASSPQGLRTDEQFF,TGCGCCAGCAGCCCCCAGGGGCTAAGGACAGATGAGCAGTTCTTC
TRBD2,TRBJ2-3,TRBV28,-,15,CASSQLAGGSDTQYF,TGTGCCAGCAGTCAACTAGCGGGAGGGTCAGATACGCAGTATTTT
-,TRBJ1-5,TRBV28,few,15,CASRAQGTRNQPQHF,TGTGCCAGCAGAGCCCAGGGGACGCGCAATCAGCCCCAGCATTTT
-,TRBJ2-7,TRBV24-1,-,18,CATSAMKGVQDYSYEQYF,TGTGCCACCAGTGCCATGAAAGGGGTACAGGACTATTCCTACGAGCAGTACTTC
-,TRBJ2-7,TRBV4-3,-,14,CASSQDAGGYEQYF,TGCGCCAGCAGCCAAGATGCAGGAGGCTACGAGCAGTACTTC
TRBD2,TRBJ2-1,TRBV19,-,19,CASSIRPTGLAGKLDEQFF,TGTGCCAGTAGTATACGGCCCACCGGGCTAGCGGGAAAGTTGGATGAGCAGTTCTTC
-,TRBJ1-6,TRBV6-1,-,14,CASSEQGWDSPLHF,TGTGCCAGCAGTGAACAGGGCTGGGATTCACCCCTCCACTTT
-,TRBJ2-5,TRBV3-1/TRBV3-2,once,15,CASSLRLPDRETQYF,TGTGCCAGCAGCCTCCGACTACCGGATCGGGAGACCCAGTACTTC
TRBD1,TRBJ1-2,TRBV7-3,-,15,CASRSGTGANYGYTF,TGTGCCAGCAGATCAGGGACAGGCGCTAACTATGGCTACACCTTC
-,TRBJ1-6,TRBV14,-,17,CASSQDPRGSYNSPLHF,TGTGCCAGCAGCCAAGATCCCAGGGGTTCCTATAATTCACCCCTCCACTTT
TRBD2,TRBJ2-1,TRBV10-3,-,17,CAISAFSRAGNTNEQFF,TGTGCCATCAGTGCCTTTAGCCGAGCGGGGAATACAAATGAGCAGTTCTTC
TRBD2,TRBJ2-7,TRBV6-5,few,14,CASRSWRGVYEQYF,TGTGCCAGCAGATCCTGGCGGGGGGTCTACGAGCAGTACTTC
-,TRBJ2-7,TRBV7-9,medium-sized,12,CASSLADYEQYF,TGTGCCAGCAGCCTGGCGGACTACGAGCAGTACTTC
TRBD1,TRBJ2-2,TRBV6-5,-,14,CASKGTGDSGELFF,TGTGCCAGCAAGGGGACAGGGGATTCCGGGGAGCTGTTTTTT
TRBD2,TRBJ2-2,TRBV29-1,-,15,CSVSPSGRGTGELFF,TGCAGCGTTTCCCCTAGCGGGAGAGGGACCGGGGAGCTGTTTTTT